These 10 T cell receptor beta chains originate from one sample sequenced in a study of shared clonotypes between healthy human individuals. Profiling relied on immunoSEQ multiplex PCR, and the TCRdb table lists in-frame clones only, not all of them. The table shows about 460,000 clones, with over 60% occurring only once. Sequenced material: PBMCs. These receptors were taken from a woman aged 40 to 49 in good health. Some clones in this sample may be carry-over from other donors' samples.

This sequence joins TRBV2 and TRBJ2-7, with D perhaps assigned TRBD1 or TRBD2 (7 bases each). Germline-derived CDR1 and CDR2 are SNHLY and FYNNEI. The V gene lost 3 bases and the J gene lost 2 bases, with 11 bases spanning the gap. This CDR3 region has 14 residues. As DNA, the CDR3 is TGTGCCAGCAGTGATCAGGGGGGGACCTACGAGCAGTACTTC. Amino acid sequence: CASSDQGGTYEQYF.

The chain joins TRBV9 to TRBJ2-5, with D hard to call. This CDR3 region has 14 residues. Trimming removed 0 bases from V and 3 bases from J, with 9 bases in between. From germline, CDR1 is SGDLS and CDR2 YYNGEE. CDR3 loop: CASSVGLGEETQYF. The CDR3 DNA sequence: TGTGCCAGCAGCGTAGGGTTAGGCGAAGAGACCCAGTACTTC.

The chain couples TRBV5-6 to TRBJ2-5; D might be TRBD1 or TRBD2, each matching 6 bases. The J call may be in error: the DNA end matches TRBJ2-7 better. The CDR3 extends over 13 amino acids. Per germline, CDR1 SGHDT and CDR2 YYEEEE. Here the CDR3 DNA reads TGTGCCAGCAGCTTGAATGGGGGGCGCGAGCAGTACTTC. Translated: CASSLNGGREQYF.

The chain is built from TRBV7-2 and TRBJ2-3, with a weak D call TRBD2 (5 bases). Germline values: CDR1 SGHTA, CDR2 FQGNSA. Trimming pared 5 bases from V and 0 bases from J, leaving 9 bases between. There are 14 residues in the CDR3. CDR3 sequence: CASSIRGSTDTQYF. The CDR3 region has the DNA TGTGCCAGCAGCATCCGGGGAAGCACAGATACGCAGTATTTT.

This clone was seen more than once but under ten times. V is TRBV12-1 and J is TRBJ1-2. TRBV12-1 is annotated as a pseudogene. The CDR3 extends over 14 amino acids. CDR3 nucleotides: TGTGCCAGCAGCTCCTCCACCTTCTCCTATGGCTACACCTTC. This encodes CASSSSTFSYGYTF.

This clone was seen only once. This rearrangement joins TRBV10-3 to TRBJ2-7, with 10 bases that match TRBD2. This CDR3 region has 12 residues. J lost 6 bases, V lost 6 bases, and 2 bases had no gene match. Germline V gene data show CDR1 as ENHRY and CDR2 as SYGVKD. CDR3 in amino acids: CAIRASGGEQYF. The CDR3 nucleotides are TGTGCCATCAGGGCTAGCGGGGGCGAGCAGTACTTC.

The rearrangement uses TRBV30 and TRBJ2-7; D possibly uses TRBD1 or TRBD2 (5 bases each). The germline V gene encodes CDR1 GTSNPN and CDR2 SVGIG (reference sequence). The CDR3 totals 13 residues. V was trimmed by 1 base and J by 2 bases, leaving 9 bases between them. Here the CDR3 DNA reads TGTGCCTGGAGTGCGGGGCTAACCTACGAGCAGTACTTC. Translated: CAWSAGLTYEQYF.

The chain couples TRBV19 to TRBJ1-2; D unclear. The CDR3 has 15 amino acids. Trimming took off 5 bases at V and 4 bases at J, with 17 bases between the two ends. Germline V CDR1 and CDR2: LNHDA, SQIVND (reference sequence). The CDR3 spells CASSQTRSDVYGYTF. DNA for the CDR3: TGTGCCAGTAGTCAAACCCGGTCGGATGTCTATGGCTACACCTTC.

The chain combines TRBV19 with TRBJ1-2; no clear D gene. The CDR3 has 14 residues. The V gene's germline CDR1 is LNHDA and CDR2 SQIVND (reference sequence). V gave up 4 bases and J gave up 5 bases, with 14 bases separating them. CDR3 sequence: CASSTPGGFYGYTF. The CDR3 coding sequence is TGTGCCAGTAGTACCCCGGGAGGGTTTTATGGCTACACCTTC.

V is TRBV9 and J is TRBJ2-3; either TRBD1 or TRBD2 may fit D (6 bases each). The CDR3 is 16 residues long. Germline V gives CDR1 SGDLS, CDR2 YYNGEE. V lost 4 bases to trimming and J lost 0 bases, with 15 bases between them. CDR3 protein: CASSQTTGTSTDTQYF. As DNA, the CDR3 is TGTGCCAGCAGCCAGACCACAGGGACTAGCACAGATACGCAGTATTTT.